Many counts were recorded for the clone carrying this TCR beta chain. The TCR beta CDR3 regions underwent amplification using RNA transcripts as the source. Using the HTBI primer set, a first-round RT-PCR was run on the TCR CDR3. One entry per CDR3 protein results from TCRdb running MiXCR on the multiplex PCR reads. The table lists some 360,000 distinct CDR3 sequences, around 14% of them singletons. An absence of ophthalmopathy progression within 18 months meant stable Graves' hyperthyroidism. With a duration under 2 months, the hyperthyroidism was newly diagnosed in patients aged 18 to 65. Trimming at V came to 0 bases and at J to 0 bases, leaving 10 bases not matched to a gene. Germline loops: CDR1 MNHEY, CDR2 SVGEGT. CDR3 length: 19 amino acids. The sample comes from a study of T cells in Graves' hyperthyroidism and ophthalmopathy.

This clonotype originated in a woman aged 55-70 years with Graves' hyperthyroidism. The genes are TRBV6-2 or TRBV6-3 and TRBJ2-2; 7 bases agree with TRBD1. Specimen: blood. Here the CDR3 DNA reads TGTGCCAGCAGTTACTCGACGGACAGGAGGCTCGCGAACACCGGGGAGCTGTTTTTT. Translating it yields CASSYSTDRRLANTGELFF.